This T cell receptor (beta chain) was identified during a study of blood T cell repertoires in COVID-19. For the study at large: Some COVID-19 samples were acute and others convalescent; all came from the United States, Italy and Spain.

The CDR3 runs 15 residues. CDR1 SGHNT and CDR2 YENEEA come from the germline V gene. After removal of 5 bases from V and 3 bases from J, the junction contained 10 bases not matched to a gene. TCRdb keeps only in-frame clones here, not all; method: immunoSEQ multiplex PCR. The sample records fewer than 350,000 clones, approximately 81% being singletons. This TCR came from a woman aged 55-69 years with active or convalescent COVID-19. Material for sequencing was peripheral blood. The gene calls are TRBV11-3 and TRBJ2-7; TRBD1 aligns across 7 bases. The CDR3 spells CASSPRQGRDYEQYF. CDR3 DNA sequence: TGTGCCAGCAGCCCCCGACAGGGTAGGGACTACGAGCAGTACTTC.